The present TCR beta chain was sequenced within a study of blood T cell repertoires in COVID-19. Authors' processing steps: Quantification of nucleated cells was approximated via reference gene primer amplification. The data were produced by immunoSEQ multiplex PCR, yet TCRdb's version contains in-frame clones alone and is incomplete. D and trimming come from the DNA, and the V and J calls and clone size come from that table. Of 300,000 to 350,000 clones listed, over 80% are singletons. Seattle participants joined during active infection and were tracked over time. The CDR3 has 15 residues. V trimming: 8 bases; J trimming: 4 bases; junction bases outside the gene matches: 8. CDR1 is SGHAT and CDR2 is FQNNGV in the germline V gene.

The chain couples TRBV11-2 to TRBJ2-2; 9 nucleotides agree with TRBD1. The sequence came from a woman between 50 and 59 years old with COVID-19, enrolled during active disease. Material for sequencing was peripheral blood. CDR3 loop: CASGKGTGTTGELFF. In DNA, the CDR3 is TGTGCCAGCGGCAAAGGGACAGGGACCACCGGGGAGCTGTTTTTT.